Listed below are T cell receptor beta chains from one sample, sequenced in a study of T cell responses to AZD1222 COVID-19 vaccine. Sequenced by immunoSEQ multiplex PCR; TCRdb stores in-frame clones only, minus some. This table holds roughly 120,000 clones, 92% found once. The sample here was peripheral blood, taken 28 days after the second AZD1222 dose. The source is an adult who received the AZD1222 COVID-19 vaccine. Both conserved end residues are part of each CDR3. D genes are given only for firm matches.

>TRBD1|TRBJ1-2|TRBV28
CASSPGQGGYGYTF
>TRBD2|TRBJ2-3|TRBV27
CASSLLAGADTQYF
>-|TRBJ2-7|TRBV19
CASRPRTVPSEQYF
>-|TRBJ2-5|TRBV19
CASSIGFPGTTQYF
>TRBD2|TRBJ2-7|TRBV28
CASSPRRDYYEQYF
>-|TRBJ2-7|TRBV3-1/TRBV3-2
CASSRDKDYEQYF
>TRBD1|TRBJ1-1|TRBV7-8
CASSFLRDSDMNTEAFF
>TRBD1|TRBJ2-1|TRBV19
CASSKSSHRGLRNEQFF
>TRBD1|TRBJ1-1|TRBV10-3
CAISESRGRTEAFF
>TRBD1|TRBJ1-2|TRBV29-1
CSVPAGQSNYGYTF
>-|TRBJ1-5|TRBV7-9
CASSLVGGEGNQPQHF
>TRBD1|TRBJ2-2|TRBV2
CASSEGPGGNRTGELFF
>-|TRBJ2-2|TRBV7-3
CASSPSRGAGTGELFF
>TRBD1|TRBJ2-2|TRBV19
CASTQTKGARGGELFF
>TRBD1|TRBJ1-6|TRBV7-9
CASSSAIDRVQGNSPLHF
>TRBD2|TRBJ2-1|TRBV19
CASNRRGLAGYNEQFF
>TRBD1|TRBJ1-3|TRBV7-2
CASSLQGGFGNTIYF
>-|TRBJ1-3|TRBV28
CASSLPRGTSGNTIYF
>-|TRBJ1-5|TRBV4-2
CASSQDGLGVPGGQPQHF
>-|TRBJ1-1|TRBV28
CASGRLDTEAFF
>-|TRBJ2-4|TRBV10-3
CAISAGLDLLAKNIQYF
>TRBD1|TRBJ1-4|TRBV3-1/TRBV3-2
CASSPEDRGLGSNEKLFF
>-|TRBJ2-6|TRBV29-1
CSVTHSGANVLTF
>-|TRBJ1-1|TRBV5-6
CASSYRGASGSAEAFF
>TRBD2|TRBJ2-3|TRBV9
CASSRRTSGSTQYF
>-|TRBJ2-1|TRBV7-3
CASSQPSSNEQFF
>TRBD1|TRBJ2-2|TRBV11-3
CASSGGPLTGPGELFF
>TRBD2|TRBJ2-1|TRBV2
CASRRLAGVEHNEQFF
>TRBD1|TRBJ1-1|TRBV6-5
CASSYYRGGTEAFF
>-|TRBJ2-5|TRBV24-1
CATSDLPSAGIGETQYF
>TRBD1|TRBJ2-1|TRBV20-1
CSANDLTRDRYNEQFF
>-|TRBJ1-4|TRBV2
CASSETASTNEKLFF
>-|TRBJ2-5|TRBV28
CASSLNLQETQYF
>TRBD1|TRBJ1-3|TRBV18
CASSPPGQGANTIYF
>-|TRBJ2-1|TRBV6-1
CASSEDISGHNEQFF
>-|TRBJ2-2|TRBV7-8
CASSSTAWPGELFF
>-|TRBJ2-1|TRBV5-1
CASSLGRDTDEQFF
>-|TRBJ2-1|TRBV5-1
CASSSRLRLYNEQFF
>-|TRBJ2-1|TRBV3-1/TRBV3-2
CASSLWGNEQFF
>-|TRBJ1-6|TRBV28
CASSASRASSYNSPLHF
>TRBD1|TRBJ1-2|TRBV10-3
CAISEWTGGASGYTF
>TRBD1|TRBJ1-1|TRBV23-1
CASSQSQTGLPLGTEAFF
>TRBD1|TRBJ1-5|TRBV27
CASSLSGQGNQPQHF
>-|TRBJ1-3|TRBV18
CASSPLRRMDTIYF
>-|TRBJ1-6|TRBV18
CASSPRTDLGTPLHF
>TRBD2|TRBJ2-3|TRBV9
CASSVDLAGGTDTQYF
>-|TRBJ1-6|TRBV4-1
CASSQVSDLLSPLHF
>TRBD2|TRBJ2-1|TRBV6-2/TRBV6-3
CASSQPSGRSYNEQFF
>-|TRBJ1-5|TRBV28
CASSPTQGHNQPQHF
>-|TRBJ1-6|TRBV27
CASTEATYNSPLHF
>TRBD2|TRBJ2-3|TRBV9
CASSSNRRREGPPDTQYF
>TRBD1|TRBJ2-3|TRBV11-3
CASSIVPGQGFTDTQYF
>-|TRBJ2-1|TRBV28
CASSFRNEQFF
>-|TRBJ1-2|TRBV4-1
CASSQVEGIKGYGYTF
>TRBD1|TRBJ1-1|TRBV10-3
CASRQGAGTEAFF
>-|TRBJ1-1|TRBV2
CASTTDSSNTEAFF
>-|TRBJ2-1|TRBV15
CATSRDRPKYNEQFF
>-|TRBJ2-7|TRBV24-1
CATSDGNYEQYF
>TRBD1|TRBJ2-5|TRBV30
CAFTQGAETQYF
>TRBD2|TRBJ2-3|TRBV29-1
CSVGLAGADTQYF